The rows below give T cell receptor beta chains drawn from one sample of a study of PD-1 blockade in classical Hodgkin lymphoma. Profiled with immunoSEQ multiplex PCR; TCRdb holds only in-frame clones, not every one. The repertoire has some 8,900 clones, roughly 84% of them found once; the top ten carry around 10%. The input for sequencing was CD4+ T cells from blood, taken at baseline. These receptors were collected from a human donor with classical Hodgkin lymphoma. Both conserved end residues are part of each CDR3. D genes are given only for firm matches. The size field is filled for only some rows; it gives once, few, many or a size class.

v_gene	j_gene	d_gene	abundance	CDR3aa	CDR3nt
TRBV18	TRBJ2-1	TRBD2	.	CASSRTSGHYNEQFF	TGTGCCAGCTCACGGACTAGCGGGCATTACAATGAGCAGTTCTTC
TRBV30	TRBJ1-2	.	.	CAWSSGGGYTF	TGTGCCTGGAGTTCTGGGGGTGGCTACACCTTC
TRBV5-8	TRBJ1-4	.	.	CASSQVRGRGEKLFF	TGTGCCAGCAGCCAGGTTCGGGGACGTGGTGAAAAACTGTTTTTT
TRBV6-1	TRBJ2-2	.	.	CASSRTVYGELFF	TGTGCCAGCAGTCGGACGGTTTACGGGGAGCTGTTTTTT
TRBV4-1	TRBJ1-5	.	.	CASSNGWGLTSNQPQHF	TGCGCCAGCAGCAATGGGTGGGGACTGACGAGCAATCAGCCCCAGCATTTT
TRBV5-1	TRBJ2-5	TRBD2	.	CASSFAGGGETQYF	TGCGCCAGCAGCTTCGCGGGAGGAGGGGAGACCCAGTACTTC
TRBV14	TRBJ2-5	.	.	CASSHRDGSRETQYF	TGTGCCAGCAGCCACCGAGACGGGAGTCGCGAGACCCAGTACTTC
TRBV10-3	TRBJ2-5	.	once	CAIRAEQETQYF	TGTGCCATCCGGGCGGAACAAGAGACCCAGTACTTC
TRBV13	TRBJ2-5	TRBD1	.	CASSFSPGQGQETQYF	TGTGCCAGCAGCTTCTCACCGGGACAGGGACAAGAGACCCAGTACTTC
TRBV11-3	TRBJ2-1	.	.	CASSLEGTPSEEQFF	TGTGCCAGCAGCTTAGAAGGGACGCCGTCGGAGGAGCAGTTCTTC
TRBV6-5	TRBJ1-4	.	few	CASSLTTVSDEKLFF	TGTGCCAGCAGCCTTACGACCGTATCAGATGAAAAACTGTTTTTT
TRBV5-1	TRBJ1-3	TRBD1	.	CASSQGGSGNTIYF	TGCGCCAGCAGCCAGGGGGGCTCTGGAAACACCATATATTTT
TRBV6-1	TRBJ2-7	.	once	CASSEEITSYEQYF	TGTGCCAGCAGTGAAGAGATAACTTCCTACGAGCAGTACTTC
TRBV5-1	TRBJ1-3	.	once	CASSEGTGNTIYF	TGCGCCAGCAGCGAAGGGACTGGAAACACCATATATTTT
TRBV23-1	TRBJ1-4	TRBD1	.	CASSPQGAKEKLFF	TGCGCCAGCAGCCCACAGGGGGCTAAAGAAAAACTGTTTTTT
TRBV5-4	TRBJ2-5	.	.	CASSLFGVETQYF	TGTGCCAGCAGCTTGTTCGGGGTTGAGACCCAGTACTTC
TRBV10-3	TRBJ2-1	.	.	CAISEGPNEQFF	TGTGCCATCAGTGAGGGCCCCAATGAGCAGTTCTTC
TRBV7-7	TRBJ2-3	.	.	CASSLSRQAGPPDTQYF	TGTGCTAGCAGCTTAAGTCGTCAGGCGGGACCCCCAGATACGCAGTATTTT
TRBV6-1	TRBJ1-1	.	.	CASSTRAGLGTEAFF	TGTGCCAGCAGTACTCGGGCGGGGCTCGGGACTGAAGCTTTCTTT
TRBV7-9	TRBJ2-7	TRBD2	.	CASSLVIGAGGPSYEQYF	TGTGCCAGCAGCTTAGTGATAGGAGCGGGAGGCCCCTCCTACGAGCAGTACTTC
TRBV7-8	TRBJ2-1	TRBD2	.	CASSSRTSGEQFF	TGTGCCAGCAGCTCTCGGACTAGTGGTGAGCAGTTCTTC
TRBV6-5	TRBJ1-6	.	.	CASSYSKGAGNSPLHF	TGTGCCAGCAGTTACTCTAAAGGGGCAGGTAATTCACCCCTCCACTTT
TRBV9	TRBJ2-5	TRBD2	.	CASSRLGLAGEAQETQYF	TGTGCCAGCAGCCGCCTAGGACTAGCGGGAGAGGCACAAGAGACCCAGTACTTC
TRBV7-8	TRBJ2-6	TRBD1	.	CASSLADTGGSLWSGANVLTF	TGTGCCAGCAGCTTAGCGGACACAGGGGGCTCGCTGTGGTCCGGGGCCAACGTCCTGACTTTC